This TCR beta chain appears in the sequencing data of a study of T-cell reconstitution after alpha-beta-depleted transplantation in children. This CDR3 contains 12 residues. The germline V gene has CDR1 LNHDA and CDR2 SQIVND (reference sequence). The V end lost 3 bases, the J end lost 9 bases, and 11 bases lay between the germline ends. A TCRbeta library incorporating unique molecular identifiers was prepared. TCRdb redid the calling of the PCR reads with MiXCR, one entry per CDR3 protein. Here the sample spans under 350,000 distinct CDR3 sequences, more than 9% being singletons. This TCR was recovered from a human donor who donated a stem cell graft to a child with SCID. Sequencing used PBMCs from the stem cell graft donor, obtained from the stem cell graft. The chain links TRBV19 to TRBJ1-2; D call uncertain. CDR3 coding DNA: TGTGCCAGTAGTATTGTAAGTGGAAGCTACACCTTC. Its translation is CASSIVSGSYTF.